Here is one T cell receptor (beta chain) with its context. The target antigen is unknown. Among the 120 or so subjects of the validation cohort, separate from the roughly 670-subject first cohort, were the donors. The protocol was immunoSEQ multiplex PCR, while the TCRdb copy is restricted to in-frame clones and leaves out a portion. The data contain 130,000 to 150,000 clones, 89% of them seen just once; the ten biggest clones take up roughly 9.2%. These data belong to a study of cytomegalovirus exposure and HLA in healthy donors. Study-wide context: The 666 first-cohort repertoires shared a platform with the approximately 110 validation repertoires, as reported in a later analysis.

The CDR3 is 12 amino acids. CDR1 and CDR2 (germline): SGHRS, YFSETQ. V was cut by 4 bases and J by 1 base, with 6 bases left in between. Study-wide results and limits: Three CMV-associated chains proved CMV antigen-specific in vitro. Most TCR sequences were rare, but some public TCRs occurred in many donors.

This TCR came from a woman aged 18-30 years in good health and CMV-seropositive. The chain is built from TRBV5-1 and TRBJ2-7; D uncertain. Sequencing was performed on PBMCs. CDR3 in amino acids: CASSPSSYEQYF. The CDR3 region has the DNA TGCGCCAGCAGCCCGAGTTCCTACGAGCAGTACTTC.